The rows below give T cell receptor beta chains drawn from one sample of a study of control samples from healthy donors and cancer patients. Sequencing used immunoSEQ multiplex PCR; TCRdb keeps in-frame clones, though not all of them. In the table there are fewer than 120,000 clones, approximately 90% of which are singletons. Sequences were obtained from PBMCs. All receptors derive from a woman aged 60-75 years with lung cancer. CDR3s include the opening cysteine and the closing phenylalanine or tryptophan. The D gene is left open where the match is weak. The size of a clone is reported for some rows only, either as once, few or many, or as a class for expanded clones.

TGCAGCGTGGAAGGGAGGTCTCAGGGGACTGAAGCTTTCTTT	CSVEGRSQGTEAFF	.	TRBV29-1	TRBJ1-1	.
TGTGCCAGCACCCCCAGGGGGGGAGCGGGCAATCAGCCCCAGCATTTT	CASTPRGGAGNQPQHF	.	TRBV7-8	TRBJ1-5	TRBD1
TGTGCCAGCAGTCAGGGTGAGAACACTGAAGCTTTCTTT	CASSQGENTEAFF	.	TRBV2	TRBJ1-1	.
TGTGCTAGCAGCTTAGGTAGGCACGAGCAGTACTTC	CASSLGRHEQYF	.	TRBV7-7	TRBJ2-7	.
TGTGCCAGCAGTTATGAGAGACTCAATCAGCCCCAGCATTTT	CASSYERLNQPQHF	.	TRBV6-1	TRBJ1-5	.
TGTGCCAGCAGCCAAGAGGGGGGTAACCCCTACGAGCAGTACTTC	CASSQEGGNPYEQYF	.	TRBV3-1/TRBV3-2	TRBJ2-7	.
TGTGCCAGCACCCTTGAGAATTCACCCCTCCACTTT	CASTLENSPLHF	.	TRBV12-3/TRBV12-4	TRBJ1-6	.
TGTGCCAGCAGGGAACGGACAGCCGGCGCTTCACCCCTCCACTTT	CASRERTAGASPLHF	once	TRBV5-8	TRBJ1-6	.
TGTGCCAGCAGCTTGGAGGCAGGGGGGAACACCGGGGAGCTGTTTTTT	CASSLEAGGNTGELFF	.	TRBV5-5	TRBJ2-2	TRBD1
TGTGCCAGCAGCTCCGGCCAGGGAACCTACGAGCAGTACTTC	CASSSGQGTYEQYF	.	TRBV6-2/TRBV6-3	TRBJ2-7	.
TGTGCCAGCAGCATCGGGACTAGCAACACCGGGGAGCTGTTTTTT	CASSIGTSNTGELFF	.	TRBV9	TRBJ2-2	TRBD2
TGTGCCAGCAGTGAAAGGGCCAGGGGGCGCGAGTTCACTGAAGCTTTCTTT	CASSERARGREFTEAFF	.	TRBV6-1	TRBJ1-1	TRBD1
TGTGCCAGTAGTTCCTTTAGCGGGAGGATCAGGAATGAGCAGTTCTTC	CASSSFSGRIRNEQFF	.	TRBV19	TRBJ2-1	TRBD2
TGTGCCAGCAGCCCCCGGGACGGGGAAAAACTGTTTTTT	CASSPRDGEKLFF	.	TRBV3-1/TRBV3-2	TRBJ1-4	.
TGTGCCAGCAGCCCCGGGGCAGGGGATGGCTACACCTTC	CASSPGAGDGYTF	.	TRBV5-5	TRBJ1-2	.
TGTGCCAGCAGTTGGACAGGTTACAATGAGCAGTTCTTC	CASSWTGYNEQFF	.	TRBV6-2/TRBV6-3	TRBJ2-1	TRBD1
TGTGCCAGTACCGGGGTCGGGGGACAGCGTAATGAAAAACTGTTTTTT	CASTGVGGQRNEKLFF	.	TRBV19	TRBJ1-4	TRBD1
TGTGCCAGCAGCAACTTTCCGGACAGGGCTCGGGAAAAACTGTTTTTT	CASSNFPDRAREKLFF	.	TRBV27	TRBJ1-4	TRBD1
TGTGCCAGCAGCTTAGAAGGGGGCACTGAAGCTTTCTTT	CASSLEGGTEAFF	few	TRBV7-9	TRBJ1-1	.
TGCAGCGTTTCGGGGGGCTTTAACTATGGCTACACCTTC	CSVSGGFNYGYTF	few	TRBV29-1	TRBJ1-2	.
TGTGCCAGCAGTCCCGCCGAGGGAGATACGCAGTATTTT	CASSPAEGDTQYF	.	TRBV12-3/TRBV12-4	TRBJ2-3	.
TGTGCCAGCAGTTCGTCGACTAGCGGGAGTAGGGAGACCCAGTACTTC	CASSSSTSGSRETQYF	once	TRBV11-3	TRBJ2-5	TRBD2
TGTGCCAGCAGCCAAGCAACACCGAACTATGGCTACACCTTC	CASSQATPNYGYTF	.	TRBV3-1/TRBV3-2	TRBJ1-2	.
TGTGCCAGCAGTTTAGGCGCCTATGGCTACACCTTC	CASSLGAYGYTF	.	TRBV12-3/TRBV12-4	TRBJ1-2	.
TGTGCCAGCAGTCTTCATGGGACTAGCGGGAAAAAAGGCGAGCAGTACTTC	CASSLHGTSGKKGEQYF	.	TRBV25-1	TRBJ2-7	TRBD2
TGTGCCAGCTCACCAGTAGGGGATAGCAATCAGCCCCAGCATTTT	CASSPVGDSNQPQHF	.	TRBV18	TRBJ1-5	.
TGTGCCAGTACCTTAGGGGCCAGGGGGAATCAGCCCCAGCATTTT	CASTLGARGNQPQHF	.	TRBV19	TRBJ1-5	TRBD1
TGTGCCAGCAGCCCAGGGGGCCAGAACACTGAAGCTTTCTTT	CASSPGGQNTEAFF	.	TRBV5-4	TRBJ1-1	TRBD1
TGTGCCAGCAGTTACTTCTTTCGGACAGGGAACACTGAAGCTTTCTTT	CASSYFFRTGNTEAFF	.	TRBV6-2/TRBV6-3	TRBJ1-1	TRBD1
TGTGCCAGCTCACCCCAACGGGACAGGGCTACCGGGGAGCTGTTTTTT	CASSPQRDRATGELFF	.	TRBV18	TRBJ2-2	TRBD1
TGTGCCAGCAGTTACCTAAGGGACACCATATATTTT	CASSYLRDTIYF	.	TRBV6-2/TRBV6-3	TRBJ1-3	.
TGTGCCATCAGGTGGGCGGGGGCTAACTATGGCTACACCTTC	CAIRWAGANYGYTF	.	TRBV10-3	TRBJ1-2	.
TGTGCCAGTAGTATAGGCGGACAGTTCACAGATACGCAGTATTTT	CASSIGGQFTDTQYF	.	TRBV19	TRBJ2-3	.
TGTGCCAGCAGCGAAGACAGTATTAGCAATCAGCCCCAGCATTTT	CASSEDSISNQPQHF	.	TRBV2	TRBJ1-5	.
TGTGCCAGCAGCCAAGATCTTGCGGGGTCTCTCTCTGAAGCTTTCTTT	CASSQDLAGSLSEAFF	few	TRBV4-2	TRBJ1-1	.
TGTGCCAGCCGGCGGGTACAGGGTAACACCGGGGAGCTGTTTTTT	CASRRVQGNTGELFF	.	TRBV7-2	TRBJ2-2	.
TGTGCCAGAAGCTTGGGCAACGAGCAGTACTTC	CARSLGNEQYF	few	TRBV5-3	TRBJ2-7	.
TGTGCCAGCAGACACCGGGACCCTAGGAACACTGAAGCTTTCTTT	CASRHRDPRNTEAFF	.	TRBV6-5	TRBJ1-1	.
TGTGCCAGCAGCCCGTTGGCGCGGGGGGGGTCCTACGAGCAGTACTTC	CASSPLARGGSYEQYF	.	TRBV11-2	TRBJ2-7	TRBD2
TGTGCCACCGGAGCAGGGACTGAAGCTTTCTTT	CATGAGTEAFF	.	TRBV15	TRBJ1-1	.
TGTGCCAGCAGTGAGTTGGGGTCTCAGCCCCAGCATTTT	CASSELGSQPQHF	.	TRBV6-1	TRBJ1-5	.